This is a list of T cell receptor beta chains from one sample in a study of blood T cell repertoires in COVID-19. The repertoire was sequenced with immunoSEQ multiplex PCR; TCRdb's copy has only in-frame clones and lacks some. The sample gives around 220,000 clones, approximately 86% of which show up once; about 6.3% is in the top ten. Sequenced: PBMCs or T cells enriched from blood (not recorded which). The receptors were sampled from a woman under 40 with acute COVID-19. Each CDR3 is given with its conserved first and last residue. The order of the fields is V gene, CDR3 protein.

TRBV19 | CASSIGPGQSLYNEQFF
TRBV5-4 | CASRRDTGELFF
TRBV9 | CASSFRAGPYEQYF
TRBV15 | CATSRTTGAQETQYF
TRBV19 | CASSMIPPGVEPQHF
TRBV19 | CASSIGEAPSRGYTF
TRBV12-3/TRBV12-4 | CASSLEINYGYTF
TRBV28 | CASRSPKETQYF
TRBV2 | CAMTTELNTEAFF
TRBV28 | CASSPGGVPSTEAFF